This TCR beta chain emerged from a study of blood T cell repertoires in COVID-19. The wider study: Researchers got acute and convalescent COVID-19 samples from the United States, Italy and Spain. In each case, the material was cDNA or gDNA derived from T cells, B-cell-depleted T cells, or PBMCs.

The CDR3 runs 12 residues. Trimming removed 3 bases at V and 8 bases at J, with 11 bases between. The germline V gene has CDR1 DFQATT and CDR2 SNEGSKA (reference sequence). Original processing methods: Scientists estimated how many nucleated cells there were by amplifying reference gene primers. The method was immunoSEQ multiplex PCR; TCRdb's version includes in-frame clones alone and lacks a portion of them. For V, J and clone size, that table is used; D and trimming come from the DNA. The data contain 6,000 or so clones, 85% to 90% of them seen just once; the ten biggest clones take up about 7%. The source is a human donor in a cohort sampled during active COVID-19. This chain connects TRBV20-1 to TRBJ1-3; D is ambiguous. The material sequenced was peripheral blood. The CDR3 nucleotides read TGCAGTGCTAGTCTTACCCGGGACACCATATATTTT. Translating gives CSASLTRDTIYF.